This TCR beta chain was profiled in a study of T cell changes during pregnancy in multiple sclerosis. The CDR3 loop spans 13 amino acids. Per germline, CDR1 SGHRS and CDR2 YFSETQ. V lost 3 bases and J 8 bases, leaving 12 bases between the germline ends. Data came from immunoSEQ multiplex PCR; TCRdb stores just in-frame clones and leaves some out. The sample has some 67,000 clones, roughly nine tenths seen once; the top ten hold over 1.3%. The clonotype comes from a female donor with multiple sclerosis, enrolled in a pregnancy study. The genes are TRBV5-1 and TRBJ1-3; a possible D gene is TRBD1 (5 bases). Source: peripheral blood, taken after pregnancy. Here the CDR3 reads CASSSGDRHTIYF. As DNA, the CDR3 is TGCGCCAGCAGCTCGGGGGATAGACACACCATATATTTT.